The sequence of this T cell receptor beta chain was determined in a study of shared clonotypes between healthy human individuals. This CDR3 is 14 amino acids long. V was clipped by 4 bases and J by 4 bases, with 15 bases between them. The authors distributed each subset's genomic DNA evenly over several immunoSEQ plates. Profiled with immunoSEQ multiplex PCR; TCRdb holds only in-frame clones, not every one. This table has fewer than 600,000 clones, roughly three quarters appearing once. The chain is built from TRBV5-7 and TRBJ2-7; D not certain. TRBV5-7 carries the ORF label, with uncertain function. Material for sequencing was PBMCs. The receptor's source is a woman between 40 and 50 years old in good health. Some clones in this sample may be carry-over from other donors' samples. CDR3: CASSPDGAWYEQYF. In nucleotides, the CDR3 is TGTGCCAGCAGCCCGGACGGTGCCTGGTACGAGCAGTACTTC.